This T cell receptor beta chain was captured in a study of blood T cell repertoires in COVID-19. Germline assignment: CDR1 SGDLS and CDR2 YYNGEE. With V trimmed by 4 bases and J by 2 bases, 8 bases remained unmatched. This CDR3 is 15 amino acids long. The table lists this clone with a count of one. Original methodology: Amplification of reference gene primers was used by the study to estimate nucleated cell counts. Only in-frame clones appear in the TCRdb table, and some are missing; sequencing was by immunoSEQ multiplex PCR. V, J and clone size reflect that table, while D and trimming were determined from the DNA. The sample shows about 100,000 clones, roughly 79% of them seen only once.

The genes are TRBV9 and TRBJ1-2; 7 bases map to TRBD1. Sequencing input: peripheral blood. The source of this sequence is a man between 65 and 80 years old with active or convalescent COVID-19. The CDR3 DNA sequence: TGTGCCAGCAGCACTACCGGGACAGCAAACTATGGCTACACCTTC. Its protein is CASSTTGTANYGYTF.